Below are 18 T cell receptor beta chains sequenced from a single sample in a study of blood T cell repertoires in COVID-19. Data came from immunoSEQ multiplex PCR; TCRdb stores just in-frame clones and leaves some out. Of around 200,000 clones in the sample, roughly 89% are singletons; the top ten hold 6.7%. The sample was peripheral blood. These receptor sequences come from a man aged 40-55 years with acute or convalescent COVID-19.

The chain joins TRBV5-1 to TRBJ2-1, with 8 bases aligning to TRBD1. This CDR3 has 14 amino acids. Germline CDR1 is SGHRS and CDR2 is YFSETQ. Trimming cost V 3 bases and J 5 bases; bases outside gene matches: 4. The DNA for the CDR3 is TGCGCCAGCAGCTCAGACAGGGGAGACAATGAGCAGTTCTTC. Its translation: CASSSDRGDNEQFF.

The chain joins TRBV7-2 to TRBJ2-5, with TRBD2 matching over 7 bases. V trimming: 4 bases; J trimming: 1 base; junction bases outside the gene matches: 12. Germline V gives CDR1 SGHTA, CDR2 FQGNSA. This CDR3 comprises 17 residues. CDR3 loop: CASSSGLLADGQETQYF. The CDR3 region has the DNA TGTGCCAGCAGCTCAGGCCTTCTAGCGGACGGCCAAGAGACCCAGTACTTC.

This chain links TRBV27 with TRBJ2-7, with TRBD1 as a possible D gene (5 bases). The V end lost 3 bases, the J end lost 0 bases, and 9 bases lay between the germline ends. Germline V CDR1 and CDR2: MNHEY, SMNVEV (reference sequence). The CDR3 contains 14 residues. The CDR3 DNA sequence: TGTGCCAGCAGTTTGGGGCGGACCTCCTACGAGCAGTACTTC. This encodes CASSLGRTSYEQYF.

The chain links TRBV6-5 to TRBJ1-1, with 8 bases fitting TRBD1. CDR1 MNHEY and CDR2 SVGAGI come from the germline V gene. The CDR3 covers 13 residues. Trimming at V came to 2 bases and at J to 7 bases, leaving 3 bases not matched to a gene. CDR3 loop: CASSYDRGREAFF. DNA of the CDR3: TGTGCCAGCAGTTACGACAGGGGTCGTGAAGCTTTCTTT.

V is TRBV28 and J is TRBJ1-5, with TRBD1 matching over 8 bases. Trimming took 3 bases from V and 2 from J; bases not matched to a gene: 9. There are 17 residues in the CDR3. Germline values: CDR1 MDHEN, CDR2 SYDVKM. The CDR3 loop is CASSLVRGRVGNQPQHF. The CDR3 coding sequence is TGTGCCAGCAGTTTGGTCAGGGGGCGGGTGGGCAATCAGCCCCAGCATTTT.

This chain connects TRBV6-6 to TRBJ2-2, with 7 bases aligning to TRBD2. The CDR3 has 15 amino acids. V was pared by 3 bases and J by 6 bases, with 7 bases of the junction left unmatched. Germline lookup yields CDR1 MNHNY and CDR2 SVGAGI (reference sequence). CDR3 region: CASSYSARGAGELFF. The CDR3 DNA follows: TGTGCCAGCAGTTATTCCGCTCGGGGGGCCGGGGAGCTGTTTTTT.

The chain employs TRBV4-2 and TRBJ2-1; 11 nucleotides agree with TRBD2. CDR1 is LGHNA, CDR2 YNFKEQ, per germline. After removal of 4 bases from V and 4 bases from J, the junction contained 9 bases not matched to a gene. The CDR3 extends over 17 amino acids. CDR3 protein: CASSPNPTSGAYNEQFF. CDR3 coding DNA: TGTGCCAGCAGCCCTAATCCGACTAGCGGGGCGTACAATGAGCAGTTCTTC.

The chain carries TRBV7-2 and TRBJ2-1; a possible D gene is TRBD2 (5 bases). The CDR3 is made up of 14 amino acids. Germline lookup yields CDR1 SGHTA and CDR2 FQGNSA. Between the trimmed V and J ends, which lost 5 bases and 9 bases, there was a span of 17 bases. The CDR3 nucleotides read TGTGCCAGCAGCCCCGCGGCCACTGGAGGTGAGCAGTTCTTC. Translating it yields CASSPAATGGEQFF.

V and J are TRBV10-3 and TRBJ1-2, with TRBD1 identical over 8 bases. V lost 6 bases and J lost 4; bases outside the gene matches: 7. Per germline, CDR1 ENHRY and CDR2 SYGVKD. There are 14 residues in the CDR3. CDR3 residues: CAIRPTGDGYGYTF. The CDR3 nucleotides are TGTGCCATCAGACCGACAGGGGATGGCTATGGCTACACCTTC.

This chain connects TRBV21-1 to TRBJ1-2; no DNA check was done on the table's D call, TRBD1. TRBV21-1 corresponds to a pseudogene. The CDR3 covers 16 residues. The CDR3: CASSERQGARNYGYTF. In nucleotides, the CDR3 is TGTGCCAGCAGCGAGCGACAGGGGGCCCGTAACTATGGCTACACCTTC.

The chain couples TRBV28 to TRBJ2-7; D call uncertain. The CDR3 spans 13 residues. The V and J ends lost 6 bases and 3 bases respectively, with 12 bases between them. Germline V gives CDR1 MDHEN, CDR2 SYDVKM. This CDR3 is CASSATTFYEQYF. The DNA of the CDR3 is TGTGCCAGCAGCGCGACGACTTTCTACGAGCAGTACTTC. Based on the CDR3 plus reference TRBV28 and TRBJ2-7, the full variable domain is DVKVTQSSRYLVKRTGEKVFLECVQDMDHENMFWYRQDPGLGLRLIYFSYDVKMKEKGDIPEGYSVSREKKERFSLILESASTNQTSMYLCASSATTFYEQYFGPGTRLTVT.

V gene TRBV7-2 combines with J gene TRBJ2-3, with D uncertain. The CDR3 has 14 amino acids. Germline V lookup: CDR1 SGHTA, CDR2 FQGNSA. Trimming shortened V by 0 bases and J by 2 bases, and 6 bases separated the two germline ends. In DNA form, the CDR3 reads TGTGCCAGCAGCTTAGCAACAAACACAGATACGCAGTATTTT. It translates to CASSLATNTDTQYF.

This clone was counted once. The CDR3: CASSLSPQADTQYF. DNA for the CDR3: TGCGCCAGCAGCTTGTCACCGCAGGCAGATACGCAGTATTTT. The chain is built from TRBV5-1 and TRBJ2-3; D not resolved. Germline V gene data show CDR1 as SGHRS and CDR2 as YFSETQ. V was clipped by 1 base and J by 4 bases, with 10 bases between them. The CDR3 extends over 14 amino acids.

The chain carries TRBV28 and TRBJ1-4; 10 nucleotides match TRBD1. The CDR3 consists of 15 residues. The germline gives CDR1 MDHEN, CDR2 SYDVKM. V lost 5 bases and J lost 8; bases outside the gene matches: 8. The CDR3 loop is CASSTGTGVGEKLFF. The CDR3, as DNA: TGTGCCAGCAGTACCGGGACAGGGGTGGGCGAAAAACTGTTTTTT.

The genes are TRBV7-9 and TRBJ1-5; D is uncertain. The CDR3 consists of 12 residues. Germline CDR1 SEHNR, CDR2 FQNEAQ (reference sequence). Trimming shortened V by 3 bases and J by 5 bases, and 5 bases separated the two germline ends. The CDR3 nucleotides are TGTGCCAGCAGCTTTTCGGATCAGCCCCAGCATTTT. Amino acid sequence: CASSFSDQPQHF.

V gene TRBV4-1 combines with J gene TRBJ2-7, with 11 nucleotides matching TRBD1. Germline V CDR1 and CDR2: MGHRA, YSYEKL. The V gene end was trimmed by 4 bases and the J gene end by 3 bases; junction bases not matched to a gene: 8. This CDR3 is built from 16 residues. Written as DNA, the CDR3 is TGCGCCAGCAGCCGTGAGGGGACAGGGGGATACTACGAGCAGTACTTC. Translated, it gives CASSREGTGGYYEQYF.

The V call is TRBV6-6, the J call TRBJ2-7; TRBD2 is a possible D gene (6 bases). CDR1 is MNHNY, CDR2 SVGAGI, per germline (reference sequence). V was clipped by 7 bases and J by 0 bases, with 13 bases between them. The CDR3 runs to 14 residues. CDR3 loop: CASTPSGGSYEQYF. The CDR3 DNA reads as TGTGCCAGCACCCCCTCCGGGGGCTCCTACGAGCAGTACTTC.

This clone was counted between two and nine times. The chain combines TRBV10-1 with TRBJ2-7; 7 bases map to TRBD1. J was trimmed by 5 bases and V by 8 bases; bases with no gene match: 9. The CDR3 is 13 amino acids. Looked up from germline, CDR1 is WNHNN and CDR2 is SYGVQD (reference sequence). As DNA, the CDR3 is TGCGCCAGCTCCCGACAGGGTAAAGACGAGCAGTACTTC. Translated, it gives CASSRQGKDEQYF.